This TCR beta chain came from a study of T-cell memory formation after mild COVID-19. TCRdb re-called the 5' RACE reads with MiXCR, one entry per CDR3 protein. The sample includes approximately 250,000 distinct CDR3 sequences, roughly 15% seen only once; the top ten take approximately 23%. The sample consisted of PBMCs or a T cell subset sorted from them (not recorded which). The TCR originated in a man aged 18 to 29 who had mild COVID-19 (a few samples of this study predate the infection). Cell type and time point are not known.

DNA of the CDR3: TGCAGCGTTCGAGCGGGGGGGCGAAATGAGCAGTTCTTC. Translating it yields CSVRAGGRNEQFF. V gene TRBV29-1 combines with J gene TRBJ2-1; TRBD2 matches 10 bases. The CDR3 is made up of 13 amino acids. V was clipped by 5 bases and J by 7 bases; unmatched bases: 5. Germline V gene data show CDR1 as SQVTM and CDR2 as ANQGSEA.